This T cell receptor beta chain is from a study of ipilimumab plus nivolumab after autologous stem cell transplantation. Looking at the study overall: The myeloma cohort included high-risk transplant-naive patients and patients relapsing within 3 years of a first autologous transplant.

On this clone itself: As yet, its antigen is unknown.

The study's findings and limits: Per the authors, repertoire, Treg and microbiota data justify further study.

Germline CDR1 reads SNHLY; CDR2 reads FYNNEI. This CDR3 contains 14 residues. Trimming removed 3 bases from V and 5 bases from J, with 10 bases in between. Here immunoSEQ multiplex PCR was the method, and the copy in TCRdb shows in-frame clones only, minus some. The table includes some 45,000 clones, around nine tenths detected once. Ipilimumab, 1 mg/kg, started 14 to 28 days after autologous transplant. Patients got 3 mg/kg IV nivolumab weeks 1, 4, 7, 10, then biweekly through week 26. The chain links TRBV2 to TRBJ1-4; no clear D. The receptor was derived from a male donor with multiple myeloma. Material: PBMCs, obtained in a trial of ipilimumab plus nivolumab as post-transplant consolidation. The CDR3 loop is CASSDGRLNEKLFF. CDR3 DNA sequence: TGTGCCAGCAGTGATGGACGGTTAAATGAAAAACTGTTTTTT.